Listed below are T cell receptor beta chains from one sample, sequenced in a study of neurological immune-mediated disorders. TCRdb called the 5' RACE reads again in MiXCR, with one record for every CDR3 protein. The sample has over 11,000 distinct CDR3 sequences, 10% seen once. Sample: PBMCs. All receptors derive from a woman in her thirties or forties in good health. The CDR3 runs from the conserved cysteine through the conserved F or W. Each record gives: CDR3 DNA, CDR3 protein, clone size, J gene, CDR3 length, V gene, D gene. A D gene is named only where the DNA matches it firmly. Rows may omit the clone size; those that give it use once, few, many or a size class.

CDR3 DNA: TGTGCCAGCGAGGGTCCTCGGAGCTCCTACAATGAGCAGTTCTTC
CDR3 protein: CASEGPRSSYNEQFF
clone size: many
J gene: TRBJ2-1
CDR3 length: 15
V gene: TRBV2
D gene: -

CDR3 DNA: TGTGCCAGCAGCCCACTAGGGGGGCGGAGGGTTGAGCAGTTCTTC
CDR3 protein: CASSPLGGRRVEQFF
clone size: medium-sized
J gene: TRBJ2-1
CDR3 length: 15
V gene: TRBV11-3
D gene: -

CDR3 DNA: TGTGCCAGCAGTTCGAGGACAGGAGGGAACACTGAAGCTTTCTTT
CDR3 protein: CASSSRTGGNTEAFF
clone size: many
J gene: TRBJ1-1
CDR3 length: 15
V gene: TRBV6-2/TRBV6-3
D gene: TRBD1

CDR3 DNA: TGCGCCAGCAGCTCCACAGGGAACCAGTACTTC
CDR3 protein: CASSSTGNQYF
clone size: many
J gene: TRBJ2-5
CDR3 length: 11
V gene: TRBV5-1
D gene: -

CDR3 DNA: TGTGCCAGCAGTTTATTAAATCGTTTGTATGAGCAGTTCTTC
CDR3 protein: CASSLLNRLYEQFF
clone size: many
J gene: TRBJ2-1
CDR3 length: 14
V gene: TRBV28
D gene: -

CDR3 DNA: TGTGCCAGCAGTTTAGGTACTAGCGGAGGGAGTGAGCAGTTCTTC
CDR3 protein: CASSLGTSGGSEQFF
clone size: many
J gene: TRBJ2-1
CDR3 length: 15
V gene: TRBV12-3/TRBV12-4
D gene: TRBD2

CDR3 DNA: TGTGCCAGTAGTATACCCCCCGGAGACCCCTCTGGAAACACCATATATTTT
CDR3 protein: CASSIPPGDPSGNTIYF
clone size: -
J gene: TRBJ1-3
CDR3 length: 17
V gene: TRBV19
D gene: -

CDR3 DNA: TGTGCCAGCAGCTTAGGGACTAGCGACTCCTACGAGCAGTACTTC
CDR3 protein: CASSLGTSDSYEQYF
clone size: many
J gene: TRBJ2-7
CDR3 length: 15
V gene: TRBV7-2
D gene: TRBD2

CDR3 DNA: TGCGCCAGCAGCTTGCAGGGTAATCGCGCTGAAGCTTTCTTT
CDR3 protein: CASSLQGNRAEAFF
clone size: medium-sized
J gene: TRBJ1-1
CDR3 length: 14
V gene: TRBV5-1
D gene: -

CDR3 DNA: TGTGCCAGCAGCCGTGGGACAGCGTACGAGCAGTACTTC
CDR3 protein: CASSRGTAYEQYF
clone size: many
J gene: TRBJ2-7
CDR3 length: 13
V gene: TRBV7-9
D gene: TRBD1

CDR3 DNA: TGTGCCAGCAGCCCGGCCCCCCGGGACAGGCTCATTTCCGAATCCTACGAGCAGTACTTC
CDR3 protein: CASSPAPRDRLISESYEQYF
clone size: many
J gene: TRBJ2-7
CDR3 length: 20
V gene: TRBV6-5
D gene: TRBD1

CDR3 DNA: TGTGCCAGCAGCCAAGCTGGGGTCTCCGAGCAGTACTTC
CDR3 protein: CASSQAGVSEQYF
clone size: medium-sized
J gene: TRBJ2-7
CDR3 length: 13
V gene: TRBV3-1
D gene: -

CDR3 DNA: TGTGCCAGCAGTTCCCCGGCTCTGGGGGGAGAGACCCAGTACTTC
CDR3 protein: CASSSPALGGETQYF
clone size: many
J gene: TRBJ2-5
CDR3 length: 15
V gene: TRBV6-5
D gene: -

CDR3 DNA: TGTGCCAGCAGTTCACTTAACAGGGCCGCCGGGGAGCTGTTTTTT
CDR3 protein: CASSSLNRAAGELFF
clone size: many
J gene: TRBJ2-2
CDR3 length: 15
V gene: TRBV6-5
D gene: -

CDR3 DNA: TGTGCCAGCAGCTTAGTCGGAGTGGGCAGGCGTGGGGATACGCAGTATTTT
CDR3 protein: CASSLVGVGRRGDTQYF
clone size: many
J gene: TRBJ2-3
CDR3 length: 17
V gene: TRBV7-9
D gene: -

CDR3 DNA: TGCAGTGCTAGAGATCCCCAGGCCCTCTTTTTATACAATGAGCAGTTCTTC
CDR3 protein: CSARDPQALFLYNEQFF
clone size: many
J gene: TRBJ2-1
CDR3 length: 17
V gene: TRBV20-1
D gene: -

CDR3 DNA: TGCAGTGCCTTAACCGGGACGCGGGGTTCACCCCTCCACTTT
CDR3 protein: CSALTGTRGSPLHF
clone size: many
J gene: TRBJ1-6
CDR3 length: 14
V gene: TRBV20-1
D gene: -

CDR3 DNA: TGCAGTGCTAGAGCCCCCGAAAGGTTGAATGAGCAGTTCTTC
CDR3 protein: CSARAPERLNEQFF
clone size: many
J gene: TRBJ2-1
CDR3 length: 14
V gene: TRBV20-1
D gene: -

CDR3 DNA: TGTGCCATCAGATCAAGCCTCGCCGGAAACACCATATATTTT
CDR3 protein: CAIRSSLAGNTIYF
clone size: -
J gene: TRBJ1-3
CDR3 length: 14
V gene: TRBV10-3
D gene: -

CDR3 DNA: TGTGCCAGCAGGCGGACGGCCAGATCCTCCTACAATGAGCAGTTCTTC
CDR3 protein: CASRRTARSSYNEQFF
clone size: medium-sized
J gene: TRBJ2-1
CDR3 length: 16
V gene: TRBV2
D gene: -

CDR3 DNA: TGTGCCAGCAGTTTGACTAGCCCAGAGACCCAGTACTTC
CDR3 protein: CASSLTSPETQYF
clone size: many
J gene: TRBJ2-5
CDR3 length: 13
V gene: TRBV12-3/TRBV12-4
D gene: TRBD2

CDR3 DNA: TGCAGTGCTAGAGATCGCGGGAGTGGGTACGAGCAGTACTTC
CDR3 protein: CSARDRGSGYEQYF
clone size: many
J gene: TRBJ2-7
CDR3 length: 14
V gene: TRBV20-1
D gene: TRBD2

CDR3 DNA: TGCAGTGCTAGAGACCCCGGGACAGGGTTCTACAATGAGCAGTTCTTC
CDR3 protein: CSARDPGTGFYNEQFF
clone size: many
J gene: TRBJ2-1
CDR3 length: 16
V gene: TRBV20-1
D gene: TRBD1

CDR3 DNA: TGTGCCAGCAGTTACTCGGGCGGCCTTGCATTCGCCGGGGAGCTGTTTTTT
CDR3 protein: CASSYSGGLAFAGELFF
clone size: -
J gene: TRBJ2-2
CDR3 length: 17
V gene: TRBV6-5
D gene: -

CDR3 DNA: TGTGCCAGCAGTCCCCGGCGGACTAGCGGCATACAAGAGACCCAGTACTTC
CDR3 protein: CASSPRRTSGIQETQYF
clone size: many
J gene: TRBJ2-5
CDR3 length: 17
V gene: TRBV6-5
D gene: TRBD2

CDR3 DNA: TGCGCCAGCAGCCAAGGATGGGGCGCGAACACCGGGGAGCTGTTTTTT
CDR3 protein: CASSQGWGANTGELFF
clone size: many
J gene: TRBJ2-2
CDR3 length: 16
V gene: TRBV4-1
D gene: -

CDR3 DNA: TGCAGTGCTAGAGAGGAGGTTTGGCAAACTGAGCAGTTCTTC
CDR3 protein: CSAREEVWQTEQFF
clone size: -
J gene: TRBJ2-1
CDR3 length: 14
V gene: TRBV20-1
D gene: -

CDR3 DNA: TGTGCCAGCAGCCTCGGGACTTCCCGACGGGATACGCAGTATTTT
CDR3 protein: CASSLGTSRRDTQYF
clone size: medium-sized
J gene: TRBJ2-3
CDR3 length: 15
V gene: TRBV12-3/TRBV12-4
D gene: -

CDR3 DNA: TGCGCCAGCAGCTTGGATCCTAGCCAGACTCTGTACGAGCAGTACTTC
CDR3 protein: CASSLDPSQTLYEQYF
clone size: many
J gene: TRBJ2-7
CDR3 length: 16
V gene: TRBV5-1
D gene: -

CDR3 DNA: TGTGCCAGCAGTTACCCAACGGACGAGCAGTACTTC
CDR3 protein: CASSYPTDEQYF
clone size: many
J gene: TRBJ2-7
CDR3 length: 12
V gene: TRBV6-2/TRBV6-3
D gene: -

CDR3 DNA: TGCAGTGCTAGTCAGGGGGCGCAGGTCTATGGCTACACCTTC
CDR3 protein: CSASQGAQVYGYTF
clone size: many
J gene: TRBJ1-2
CDR3 length: 14
V gene: TRBV20-1
D gene: TRBD1

CDR3 DNA: TGTGCCAGCAGTGAAGCCCCCCGACAGTACAATGAGCAGTTCTTC
CDR3 protein: CASSEAPRQYNEQFF
clone size: many
J gene: TRBJ2-1
CDR3 length: 15
V gene: TRBV6-1
D gene: -

CDR3 DNA: TGTGCCAGCACCTCCTCAGGGGAGCCCGGAAACACCATATATTTT
CDR3 protein: CASTSSGEPGNTIYF
clone size: many
J gene: TRBJ1-3
CDR3 length: 15
V gene: TRBV28
D gene: -

CDR3 DNA: TGTGCCAGCAGCTCCGGACCCTCCTACGAGCAGTACTTC
CDR3 protein: CASSSGPSYEQYF
clone size: many
J gene: TRBJ2-7
CDR3 length: 13
V gene: TRBV7-2
D gene: -

CDR3 DNA: TGTGCCAGCAGTTACAGGGGGCCAGAGACCCAGTACTTC
CDR3 protein: CASSYRGPETQYF
clone size: many
J gene: TRBJ2-5
CDR3 length: 13
V gene: TRBV5-5
D gene: TRBD1

CDR3 DNA: TGTGCCAGGGGGACAGCGACCTCCTACGAGCAGTACTTC
CDR3 protein: CARGTATSYEQYF
clone size: many
J gene: TRBJ2-7
CDR3 length: 13
V gene: TRBV12-3/TRBV12-4
D gene: TRBD1

CDR3 DNA: TGTGCCAGCAGCTTAGGGACAGGGCCCTACAATGAGCAGTTCTTC
CDR3 protein: CASSLGTGPYNEQFF
clone size: many
J gene: TRBJ2-1
CDR3 length: 15
V gene: TRBV7-2
D gene: TRBD1